The 24 T cell receptor beta chains below were found in one sample sequenced in a study of blood T cell repertoires in COVID-19. TCRdb's table, derived via immunoSEQ multiplex PCR, lists solely in-frame clones and lacks some. The table shows about 180,000 clones, with around 73% occurring only once. Sequenced input: PBMCs or T cells enriched from blood (not recorded which). These receptors were collected from a woman aged 45-59 years who had recovered from COVID-19.

The chain employs TRBV30 and TRBJ1-5; possible D gene TRBD1, 6 bases. This CDR3 is 13 amino acids long. The germline CDR1 and CDR2 sequences are GTSNPN and SVGIG (reference sequence). Trimming shortened V by 7 bases and J by 0 bases, and 10 bases separated the two germline ends. The CDR3: CALTTGSNQPQHF. CDR3 coding DNA: TGTGCCTTAACGACAGGTAGCAATCAGCCCCAGCATTTT.

This chain uses TRBV7-9 with TRBJ2-7; the match to TRBD1 covers 7 bases. This CDR3 contains 15 residues. Trimming removed 1 base from V and 1 base from J; junction bases left unmatched: 4. Germline-derived CDR1 and CDR2 are SEHNR and FQNEAQ (reference sequence). The DNA for the CDR3 is TGTGCCAGCAGCTTAGGAGACAGGGATTCCTACGAGCAGTACTTC. Its protein is CASSLGDRDSYEQYF.

The chain combines TRBV11-2 with TRBJ2-1; D is undetermined. The germline CDR1 and CDR2 sequences are SGHAT and FQNNGV. This CDR3 has 12 residues. Trimming shortened V by 0 bases and J by 9 bases, and 6 bases separated the two germline ends. CDR3 nucleotide sequence: TGTGCCAGCAGCTTAGAAGGCGGTGAGCAGTTCTTC. Encoded protein: CASSLEGGEQFF. Full variable domain (remainder filled in from reference TRBV11-2 and TRBJ2-1): EAGVAQSPRYKIIEKRQSVAFWCNPISGHATLYWYQQILGQGPKLLIQFQNNGVVDDSQLPKDRFSAERLKGVDSTLKIQPAKLEDSAVYLCASSLEGGEQFFGPGTRLTVL.

This chain connects TRBV4-1 to TRBJ1-2, with 9 bases lining up with TRBD1. This CDR3 comprises 16 residues. Trimming took 4 bases from V and 5 from J; bases not matched to a gene: 11. Germline CDR1 and CDR2: MGHRA and YSYEKL. CDR3 coding DNA: TGCGCCAGCAGCCCCCGGACAGGGGAGGATAATTATGGCTACACCTTC. It translates to CASSPRTGEDNYGYTF.

J is TRBJ2-2 and V is TRBV9; maybe TRBD2 (6 bases). V was trimmed by 3 bases and J by 2 bases, leaving 17 bases between them. Germline V CDR1 and CDR2: SGDLS, YYNGEE. The length of the CDR3 is 17 residues. CDR3 DNA: TGTGCCAGCAGCGCGGCAAGACTAGGCCCAAACACCGGGGAGCTGTTTTTT. This sequence encodes CASSAARLGPNTGELFF.

The V gene is TRBV7-2, the J gene TRBJ2-5, with D hard to call. V lost 1 base and J lost 2, with 8 bases in between. The CDR3 runs to 14 residues. Germline V lookup: CDR1 SGHTA, CDR2 FQGNSA. The CDR3 DNA sequence: TGTGCCAGCAGCTTAGGGGCAGAGCAAGAGACCCAGTACTTC. Residues: CASSLGAEQETQYF.

This clone was seen a handful of times. V gene TRBV29-1 combines with J gene TRBJ1-2, with a possible D match to TRBD1 (5 bases). Trimming removed 6 bases from V and 14 bases from J, with 19 bases in between. CDR1 is SQVTM, CDR2 ANQGSEA, per germline. The CDR3 is made up of 11 amino acids. The CDR3 DNA sequence: TGCAGCGTCCAGCAGGGTGGAGTCGAGACCTTC. Translation: CSVQQGGVETF.

The V and J genes are TRBV11-2 and TRBJ2-1, with TRBD1 identical over 8 bases. CDR1 and CDR2 (germline): SGHAT, FQNNGV. The CDR3 consists of 15 residues. V gave up 4 bases and J gave up 3 bases; unmatched junction bases: 5. CDR3 region: CASSYDRGHYNEQFF. The CDR3 DNA reads as TGTGCCAGCAGCTACGACAGGGGCCACTACAATGAGCAGTTCTTC.

This clone has only a few counts. The chain employs TRBV28 and TRBJ1-5; the D is unclear. V was cut by 3 bases and J by 4 bases, with 10 bases left in between. The CDR3 covers 14 residues. Germline CDR1 and CDR2: MDHEN and SYDVKM. CDR3 nucleotides: TGTGCCAGCAGTTTTTACGTCAGTAATCAGCCCCAGCATTTT. It specifies CASSFYVSNQPQHF.

This clone has only one observation. The chain is built from TRBV7-9 and TRBJ1-4; D unresolved. Trimming took 1 base from V and 6 from J, leaving 9 bases between them. CDR3 length: 14 amino acids. Germline lookup yields CDR1 SEHNR and CDR2 FQNEAQ (reference sequence). The CDR3: CASSLVGLDEKLFF. Written as DNA, the CDR3 is TGTGCCAGCAGCTTAGTCGGTTTAGATGAAAAACTGTTTTTT.

The chain has TRBV9 and TRBJ1-5; a possible D gene is TRBD1 (5 bases). The CDR3 covers 13 residues. V gave up 2 bases and J gave up 6 bases, with 9 bases separating them. Germline V CDR1 and CDR2: SGDLS, YYNGEE. This chain's CDR3 is CASSVGPRQPQHF. The CDR3 bases are TGTGCCAGCAGCGTGGGGCCTCGTCAGCCCCAGCATTTT. Full variable domain (rest looked up from reference TRBV9 and TRBJ1-5): DSGVTQTPKHLITATGQRVTLRCSPRSGDLSVYWYQQSLDQGLQFLIQYYNGEERAKGNILERFSAQQFPDLHSELNLSSLELGDSALYFCASSVGPRQPQHFGDGTRLSIL.

This clone was seen a few times. V gene TRBV29-1 combines with J gene TRBJ1-2; a possible D gene is TRBD1 (5 bases). CDR1 SQVTM and CDR2 ANQGSEA come from the germline V gene. The ends were cut back, 4 bases at V and 8 bases at J, with 11 bases in the middle. The CDR3 has 11 residues. This CDR3 reads CSVVTGEGYTF. CDR3 bases: TGCAGCGTTGTTACAGGTGAAGGCTACACCTTC.

This sequence joins TRBV5-3 and TRBJ2-1; no definite D call. TRBV5-3 has ORF status, its function being uncertain. Trimming took off 9 bases at V and 0 bases at J, with 19 bases between the two ends. This CDR3 contains 16 residues. CDR3 bases: TGTGCCACCCGTCGCTCTGCTTCTAGCTCCTACAATGAGCAGTTCTTC. It translates to CATRRSASSSYNEQFF.

The rearrangement links TRBV6-2 or TRBV6-3 to TRBJ2-7; 7 bases align to TRBD1. CDR3 length: 13 residues. J was trimmed by 4 bases and V by 5 bases; bases with no gene match: 5. The germline V gene encodes CDR1 MNHEY and CDR2 SVGEGT. The CDR3 DNA follows: TGTGCCAGCAGTGCCGGGACAGTTTACGAGCAGTACTTC. Translating it yields CASSAGTVYEQYF.

This chain links TRBV7-9 with TRBJ1-2; D gene unclear. The V gene lost 5 bases and the J gene lost 7 bases, with 14 bases spanning the gap. CDR3 length: 13 residues. Germline V gene sequence: CDR1 SEHNR, CDR2 FQNEAQ (reference sequence). As DNA, the CDR3 is TGTGCCAGCAGCCGAGGCGGTCTCGTTGGCTACACCTTC. Its translation: CASSRGGLVGYTF.

The chain combines TRBV5-1 with TRBJ1-4; D might be TRBD1 (5 bases). This CDR3 has 16 residues. The ends were cut back, 4 bases at V and 8 bases at J, with 21 bases in the middle. CDR1 and CDR2 from the germline V gene are SGHRS and YFSETQ. DNA for the CDR3: TGCGCCAGCAGCCAAGCCGACGGATCAACAGGAGAAAAACTGTTTTTT. Protein product: CASSQADGSTGEKLFF. Full variable domain (missing parts from reference TRBV5-1 and TRBJ1-4): KAGVTQTPRYLIKTRGQQVTLSCSPISGHRSVSWYQQTPGQGLQFLFEYFSETQRNKGNFPGRFSGRQFSNSRSEMNVSTLELGDSALYLCASSQADGSTGEKLFFGSGTQLSVL.

This clone was observed a few times. J is TRBJ2-1 and V is TRBV28; 10 positions match TRBD1. This CDR3 spans 16 amino acids. After removal of 1 base from V and 3 bases from J, the junction contained 3 bases not matched to a gene. Germline CDR1 MDHEN, CDR2 SYDVKM. The CDR3 protein is CASSLYGTGVYNEQFF. For the CDR3, the DNA is TGTGCCAGCAGTTTATACGGGACAGGGGTCTACAATGAGCAGTTCTTC.

V usage is TRBV28 and J usage is TRBJ2-5, with a possible D match to TRBD2 (6 bases). This CDR3 has 14 residues. CDR1 and CDR2 (germline): MDHEN, SYDVKM. V lost 5 bases, J lost 1 base, and 11 bases lay in between. The CDR3 coding sequence is TGTGCCAGCAGTCCCCGGGACTTCCAAGAGACCCAGTACTTC. It encodes CASSPRDFQETQYF. Full variable domain (remainder filled in from reference TRBV28 and TRBJ2-5): DVKVTQSSRYLVKRTGEKVFLECVQDMDHENMFWYRQDPGLGLRLIYFSYDVKMKEKGDIPEGYSVSREKKERFSLILESASTNQTSMYLCASSPRDFQETQYFGPGTRLLVL.

The chain couples TRBV6-5 to TRBJ2-7, with 7 bases that match TRBD1. In germline, CDR1 is MNHEY, CDR2 SVGAGI. V trimming: 2 bases; J trimming: 3 bases; junction bases outside the gene matches: 4. The CDR3 sequence is 14 residues long. CDR3 nucleotides: TGTGCCAGCAGTTACAGGGACAGATTCTACGAGCAGTACTTC. This translates into CASSYRDRFYEQYF.

This CDR3 is CASSPRVTEPQPQHF. The CDR3 nucleotides are TGTGCCAGCAGCCCGCGGGTTACCGAACCTCAGCCCCAGCATTTT. The V gene is TRBV3-1 (or the pseudogene TRBV3-2), the J gene TRBJ1-5; no clear D gene. The germline V and J ends were trimmed by 4 bases and 6 bases, with 16 bases remaining between them. The germline gives CDR1 LGHDT, CDR2 YNNKEL (reference sequence). The CDR3 has 15 amino acids.

This chain connects TRBV7-3 to TRBJ2-1, with 10 bases that match TRBD2. Trimming took 6 bases from V and 4 from J; bases not matched to a gene: 9. Germline CDR1 and CDR2: SGHTA and FQGTGA. The CDR3 covers 16 residues. The CDR3: CASRAGTSVGYNEQFF. The CDR3 DNA reads TGTGCCAGCAGGGCCGGGACTAGCGTTGGGTACAATGAGCAGTTCTTC.

V and J are TRBV18 and TRBJ1-5, with 7 bases matching TRBD1. V shed 3 bases and J 5 bases; nucleotides not matched to a gene: 7. The germline V gene has CDR1 KGHSH and CDR2 LQKENI. The CDR3 extends over 15 amino acids. The CDR3 sequence is CASSPTGSEDQPQHF. In nucleotides, the CDR3 is TGTGCCAGCTCACCGACAGGGAGTGAGGATCAGCCCCAGCATTTT.

The rearrangement uses TRBV6-5 and TRBJ2-7; 8 bases are a match to TRBD1. The CDR3 is 15 residues long. The V gene end was trimmed by 6 bases and the J gene end by 2 bases; junction bases not matched to a gene: 9. CDR1 is MNHEY, CDR2 SVGAGI, per germline. The CDR3 nucleotides read TGTGCCAGCAGACCTGGGACAGGATATACCTACGAGCAGTACTTC. It is translated as CASRPGTGYTYEQYF.

This clone is a singleton in its sample. This rearrangement joins TRBV7-6 to TRBJ2-2; 8 bases map to TRBD1. The J segment lost 9 bases and the V segment lost 3 bases, leaving 9 bases of the junction unmatched. This CDR3 comprises 15 residues. Germline CDR1 and CDR2: SGHVS and FNYEAQ. The CDR3 nucleotides read TGTGCCAGCAGCTTTCTTCAGGGGGCTGAGAGGGAGCTGTTTTTT. Protein product: CASSFLQGAERELFF.